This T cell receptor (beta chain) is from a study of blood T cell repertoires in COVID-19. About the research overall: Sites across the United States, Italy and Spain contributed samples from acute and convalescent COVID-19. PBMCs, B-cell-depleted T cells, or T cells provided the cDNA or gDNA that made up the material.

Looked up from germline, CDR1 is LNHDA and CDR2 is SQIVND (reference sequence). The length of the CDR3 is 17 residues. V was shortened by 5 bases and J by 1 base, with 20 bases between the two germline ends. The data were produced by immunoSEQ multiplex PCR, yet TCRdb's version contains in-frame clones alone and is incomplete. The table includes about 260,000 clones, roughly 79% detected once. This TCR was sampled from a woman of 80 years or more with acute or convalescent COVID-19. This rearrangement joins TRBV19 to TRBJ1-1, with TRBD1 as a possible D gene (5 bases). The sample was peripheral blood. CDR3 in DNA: TGTGCCAGTAGTTTGCCGCGGGGGGGACCCAGGAACACTGAAGCTTTCTTT. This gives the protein CASSLPRGGPRNTEAFF.